Listed below are T cell receptor beta chains from one sample, sequenced in a study of early stage breast cancer tumors. Sequenced by immunoSEQ multiplex PCR; TCRdb stores in-frame clones only, minus some. The data show about 51,000 clones, about 77% seen once. Material for sequencing was blood. Receptors originate from a person in their 40s with breast cancer. CDR3s include the opening cysteine and the closing phenylalanine or tryptophan. D genes are given only for firm matches. The size entry is marked missing in some rows and otherwise reads once, few, many or a size class.

D	size	V	J	CDR3	DNA
NA	NA	TRBV27	TRBJ2-7	CASSSPSNEQYF	TGTGCCAGCAGTTCCCCTTCGAACGAGCAGTACTTC
TRBD1	NA	TRBV19	TRBJ2-2	CASRDRGIGELFF	TGTGCCAGCCGGGACAGGGGGATCGGGGAGCTGTTTTTT
NA	NA	TRBV6-1	TRBJ2-7	CASSLKTASYEQYF	TGTGCCAGCAGCTTGAAGACAGCCTCCTACGAGCAGTACTTC
NA	NA	TRBV30	TRBJ2-1	CAWSTTRDKEFF	TGTGCCTGGAGTACGACCCGGGACAAGGAGTTCTTC
TRBD2	NA	TRBV27	TRBJ2-1	CASSSGLAEKYNEQFF	TGTGCCAGCAGTTCCGGACTAGCGGAAAAATACAATGAGCAGTTCTTC
TRBD1	NA	TRBV6-5	TRBJ1-3	CASRSTGGTGNTIYF	TGTGCCAGCAGAAGCACAGGGGGAACTGGAAACACCATATATTTT
NA	NA	TRBV5-5	TRBJ1-3	CASSGGSGNTIYF	TGTGCCAGCAGCGGAGGGTCTGGAAACACCATATATTTT
TRBD1	NA	TRBV5-1	TRBJ2-7	CASSRQGTNHEQYF	TGCGCCAGCAGTCGACAGGGTACAAACCACGAGCAGTACTTC
NA	NA	TRBV7-2	TRBJ2-3	CASSPSVGTDTQYF	TGTGCCAGCAGCCCATCGGTGGGTACAGATACGCAGTATTTT
NA	few	TRBV7-9	TRBJ1-1	CASSAKDSMNTEAFF	TGTGCCAGCAGTGCTAAGGACTCTATGAACACTGAAGCTTTCTTT
NA	once	TRBV21-1	TRBJ2-5	CASSKDVREETQYF	TGTGCCAGCAGCAAAGATGTTAGGGAAGAGACCCAGTACTTC
NA	NA	TRBV30	TRBJ2-3	CAWSPSTDTQYF	TGTGCCTGGAGTCCATCCACAGATACGCAGTATTTT
NA	NA	TRBV11-3	TRBJ1-1	CASSLRHTEAFF	TGTGCCAGCAGCTTACGGCACACTGAAGCTTTCTTT
NA	NA	TRBV11-2	TRBJ2-1	CASSSRERYNEQFF	TGTGCCAGCAGCTCCCGGGAGCGGTACAATGAGCAGTTCTTC
NA	NA	TRBV7-9	TRBJ2-5	CASSRETQYF	TGTGCCAGCAGTAGAGAGACCCAGTACTTC
NA	NA	TRBV6-6	TRBJ2-7	CASSLIPGPSDYEQYF	TGTGCCAGCAGCCTAATCCCGGGACCGTCGGACTACGAGCAGTACTTC
NA	few	TRBV10-1	TRBJ2-7	CASSARIGYEQYF	TGCGCCAGCAGTGCCAGAATCGGCTACGAGCAGTACTTC
TRBD1	NA	TRBV7-2	TRBJ2-1	CASSSYRDSEFF	TGTGCCAGCAGCTCCTACCGGGACAGTGAGTTCTTC
TRBD2	NA	TRBV2	TRBJ2-5	CASSAPSGRAMGTQYF	TGTGCCAGCAGCGCACCTAGCGGGAGGGCGATGGGGACCCAGTACTTC
NA	NA	TRBV28	TRBJ1-5	CASSLTSGVDQPQHF	TGTGCCAGCAGTCTCACGTCGGGAGTCGACCAGCCCCAGCATTTT
NA	once	TRBV19	TRBJ2-5	CASSIGGEETQYF	TGTGCCAGTAGTATAGGGGGGGAAGAGACCCAGTACTTC
TRBD1	NA	TRBV6-6	TRBJ2-7	CASSRQGKVSYEQYF	TGTGCCAGCAGCCGACAGGGAAAAGTAAGCTACGAGCAGTACTTC
NA	few	TRBV2	TRBJ2-2	CASDRAGELFF	TGTGCCAGCGATAGGGCCGGGGAGCTGTTTTTT
NA	NA	TRBV6-1	TRBJ1-2	CASSDLGQVYGYTF	TGTGCCAGCAGTGATCTCGGTCAGGTCTATGGCTACACCTTC
TRBD1	NA	TRBV19	TRBJ2-1	CASSKGQYNEQFF	TGTGCCAGTAGTAAGGGACAGTACAATGAGCAGTTCTTC
NA	NA	TRBV4-2	TRBJ2-7	CASSQGVTLASYEQYF	TGTGCCAGCAGCCAAGGCGTGACCCTAGCTTCTTACGAGCAGTACTTC
TRBD1	few	TRBV5-8	TRBJ1-5	CASSPRQGNQPQHF	TGTGCCAGCAGCCCAAGACAGGGGAATCAGCCCCAGCATTTT
NA	NA	TRBV19	TRBJ2-5	CASSIGPGAETQYF	TGTGCCAGTAGTATCGGCCCCGGGGCAGAGACCCAGTACTTC
NA	NA	TRBV5-4	TRBJ2-3	CASSPRSKIIDTQYF	TGTGCCAGCAGCCCCCGGAGTAAGATCATCGATACGCAGTATTTT